This is a list of T cell receptor beta chains from one sample in a study of human T cells and chemical hapten exposure. TCRdb re-derived calls from the RACE reads in MiXCR, one entry per CDR3 protein. The sample has 150,000 or so distinct CDR3 sequences, more than 14% seen once. This specimen consisted of whole blood, obtained in connection with sensitization to the hapten diphenylcyclopropenone (DPC). The receptors originated from a woman in her twenties or thirties with alopecia areata. Some clones in this sample may be carry-over from other donors' samples. Both conserved end residues are part of each CDR3. The D gene is left open where the match is weak.

TRBD1 | 15 | TRBV7-9 | CASSKIYRGRDTQYF
NA | 16 | TRBV4-1 | CASSTRLQAPIYEQYF
NA | 13 | TRBV29-1 | CSVQEPAGEKLFF
NA | 14 | TRBV12-3/TRBV12-4 | CASSNTGSAHRYTF
NA | 14 | TRBV12-3/TRBV12-4 | CASSLSPTVTEAFF
NA | 16 | TRBV6-6 | CASSQEQGLMNTEAFF
NA | 16 | TRBV7-3 | CASSLDRRSYNSPLHF
NA | 16 | TRBV5-6 | CASSPARIQAGSPLHF
NA | 17 | TRBV19 | CASSTPSKAGNTGELFF
NA | 13 | TRBV29-1 | CSVERSFQETQYF
TRBD2 | 14 | TRBV28 | CASRSAGGLDEQFF
TRBD1 | 15 | TRBV11-3 | CASSHLTGRDTEAFF
NA | 17 | TRBV2 | CASRDQGIRISTQPQHF
TRBD1 | 13 | TRBV29-1 | CSVYGTENTEAFF
NA | 15 | TRBV3-1 | CASSHNNVGTGELFF
NA | 14 | TRBV27 | CASSFGRGTDTQYF
NA | 13 | TRBV7-2 | CASRDAGTDTQYF
TRBD1 | 13 | TRBV6-5 | CASRDGTAYEQYF
NA | 11 | TRBV30 | CAWSAADTQYF
NA | 14 | TRBV14 | CASSQQAGVTEAFF
NA | 13 | TRBV29-1 | CSAGSGTLYEQYF
TRBD2 | 14 | TRBV20-1 | CSATRTSGGNEQFF
TRBD2 | 20 | TRBV23-1 | CASSPRGLAGTKRIQETQYF
NA | 12 | TRBV29-1 | CSVEVASEKLFF
NA | 15 | TRBV29-1 | CSVEDSGAIGVTQYF
NA | 12 | TRBV28 | CASSLSGYDAFF
NA | 13 | TRBV5-1 | CASSYDSRTEAFF
NA | 15 | TRBV18 | CASSPAGAPGNTQYF
NA | 13 | TRBV6-4 | CASSDRGGTEAFF
NA | 15 | TRBV4-3 | CASSQDHQTNSPLHF
NA | 16 | TRBV4-1 | CASIGGMNLFTDTQYF
NA | 14 | TRBV10-3 | CAIGTGSTNEKLFF